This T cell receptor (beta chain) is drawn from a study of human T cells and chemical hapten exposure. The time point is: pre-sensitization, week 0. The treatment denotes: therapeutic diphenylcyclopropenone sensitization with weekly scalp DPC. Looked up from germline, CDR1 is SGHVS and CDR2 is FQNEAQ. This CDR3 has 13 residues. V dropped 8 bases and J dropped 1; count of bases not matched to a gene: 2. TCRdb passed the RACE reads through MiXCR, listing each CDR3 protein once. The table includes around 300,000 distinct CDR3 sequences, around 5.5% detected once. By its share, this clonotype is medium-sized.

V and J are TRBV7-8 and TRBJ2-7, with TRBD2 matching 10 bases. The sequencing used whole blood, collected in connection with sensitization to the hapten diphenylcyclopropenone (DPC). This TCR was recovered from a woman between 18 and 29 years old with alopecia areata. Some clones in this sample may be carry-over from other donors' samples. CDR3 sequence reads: CASQLAGSYEQYF. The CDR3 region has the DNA TGTGCCAGCCAACTAGCGGGGTCCTACGAGCAGTACTTC.